This T cell receptor beta chain derives from a study of T-cell reconstitution after alpha-beta-depleted transplantation in children. Whole-study findings and limits: The authors attributed T-cell counts and diversity one year after transplant mostly to newly produced T cells. Reportedly, alpha-beta T cells present about two months post-transplant originated from several hundred expanded clones of graft origin.

The CDR3 has 17 amino acids. Germline loops: CDR1 SEHNR, CDR2 FQNEAQ (reference sequence). With 4 bases clipped from V and 0 bases from J, the junction kept 5 bases outside the gene matches. TCRbeta library preparation incorporated unique molecular identifiers. TCRdb re-analysed the PCR reads in MiXCR, keeping a single row per CDR3 protein. This table has under 850,000 distinct CDR3 sequences, around 13% appearing once. To note about this clonotype: What it binds is not known.

V is TRBV7-9 and J is TRBJ2-4; 11 bases match TRBD2. The TCR comes from a girl aged 2 to 9 with congenital amegakaryocytic thrombocytopenia, due to receive a stem cell transplant. Sequences were derived from PBMCs, sampled before TCRalphabeta/CD19-depleted stem cell transplant. The CDR3 DNA sequence: TGTGCCAGCAGCTCCGGGACTAGCGGCCTAGCCAAAAACATTCAGTACTTC. Translation gives CASSSGTSGLAKNIQYF.